This passage covers 27 T cell receptor beta chains from one sample sequenced in a study of T-cell memory formation after mild COVID-19 (dated by TCRdb to about 2021). Library creation used 5' RACE. Sequencing instrument: Illumina NovaSeq 6000. Using fastp trimming at Q25 and MiXCR clonotype assembly, TCRdb reanalyzed the public sequencing data and kept in-frame beta chains. A single entry per CDR3 protein holds the most common genes and DNA from its merged rows. This sample is represented by fewer than 350,000 distinct CDR3 sequences; roughly 15% of them were singletons. Of the sample, around 20% is held by the ten largest clones. Sequences were obtained from PBMCs or a T cell subset sorted from them (not recorded which). The origin of the receptors is a man younger than 30 who had mild COVID-19 (a few samples of this study predate the infection). The sample titles of this study are shuffled in the database, so cell type and time point are left out; the donor was told from shared clones.

This chain uses TRBV7-2 with TRBJ2-1; TRBD1 agrees at 7 bases. Losses at the gene ends were 5 bases for V and 9 bases for J; bases not matched to a gene: 4. The CDR3 is 12 residues long. Per the germline V gene, CDR1 is SGHTA and CDR2 is FQGNSA. CDR3 loop: CASSHTGVEQFF. CDR3 DNA: TGTGCCAGCAGCCATACAGGGGTTGAGCAGTTCTTC.

A few counts support this clonotype. The rearrangement links TRBV5-1 to TRBJ2-2; D possibly corresponds to TRBD1 (6 bases). The CDR3 is 15 residues long. The germline V gene has CDR1 SGHRS and CDR2 YFSETQ. The V and J ends lost 1 base and 2 bases respectively, with 9 bases between them. This CDR3 reads CASSLLGGNTGELFF. The CDR3 region has the DNA TGCGCCAGCAGCTTGTTAGGGGGTAACACCGGGGAGCTGTTTTTT.

The CDR3 here is CSARENRGVYEQFF. Written as DNA, the CDR3 is TGCAGTGCTAGAGAGAACAGGGGGGTGTATGAGCAGTTCTTC. The chain combines TRBV20-1 with TRBJ2-1, with 8 bases identical to TRBD1. The CDR3 is 14 residues long. Germline V gene lookup returns CDR1 DFQATT and CDR2 SNEGSKA (reference sequence). After removal of 0 bases from V and 8 bases from J, the junction contained 6 bases not matched to a gene.

Many counts were recorded for this clonotype. The V call is TRBV7-2, the J call TRBJ1-1; TRBD1 is a possible D gene (5 bases). In germline, CDR1 is SGHTA, CDR2 FQGNSA. The CDR3 extends over 14 amino acids. Trimming took off 4 bases at V and 3 bases at J, with 12 bases between the two ends. The CDR3 bases are TGTGCCAGCAGCTCGCAGGGTGGGGACACTGAAGCTTTCTTT. This codes for CASSSQGGDTEAFF.

This clonotype was detected a few times. The CDR3 spells CASSQLSTGGYTF. The DNA of the CDR3 is TGTGCCAGCAGCCAACTGAGCACCGGTGGCTACACCTTC. The V call is TRBV3-1, the J call TRBJ1-2, with D hard to call. The germline V gene encodes CDR1 LGHDT and CDR2 YNNKEL (reference sequence). This CDR3 contains 13 residues. Trimming cost V 2 bases and J 7 bases, with 11 bases left between them.

V gene TRBV27 combines with J gene TRBJ2-3, with 10 bases matching TRBD2. The CDR3 loop spans 17 amino acids. Trimming cost V 5 bases and J 4 bases; bases outside gene matches: 12. Germline V CDR1 and CDR2: MNHEY, SMNVEV (reference sequence). The CDR3 nucleotides read TGTGCCAGCAGTACCGGGAGCGGGGGGGCCAGGGCAGATACGCAGTATTTT. This gives the protein CASSTGSGGARADTQYF.

The chain uses TRBV30 and TRBJ1-2; D unresolved. The ends were cut back, 4 bases at V and 8 bases at J, with 20 bases in the middle. CDR3 length: 14 amino acids. Germline V lookup: CDR1 GTSNPN, CDR2 SVGIG (reference sequence). CDR3 in DNA: TGTGCCTGGAAAGGGAGGGAGAAGCCTAGAGGCTACACCTTC. This gives the protein CAWKGREKPRGYTF.

The V call is TRBV2, the J call TRBJ2-5, with D perhaps TRBD1 or TRBD2 (5 bases each). Trimming removed 8 bases from V and 1 base from J, with 20 bases in between. The germline CDR1 and CDR2 sequences are SNHLY and FYNNEI. CDR3 length equals 16 residues. The DNA of the CDR3 is TGTGCCAGCGGCCCTGGGGACGAATTATTCCAAGAGACCCAGTACTTC. It is translated as CASGPGDELFQETQYF.

The chain joins TRBV7-9 to TRBJ1-1, with 9 bases lining up with TRBD1. The germline CDR1 and CDR2 sequences are SEHNR and FQNEAQ (reference sequence). This CDR3 contains 14 residues. V lost 5 bases and J lost 1; bases outside the gene matches: 2. The CDR3 spells CASSRDRENTEAFF. CDR3 bases: TGTGCCAGCAGCCGGGACAGGGAGAACACTGAAGCTTTCTTT.

This clonotype was detected ten times or more. The chain combines TRBV7-2 with TRBJ2-3; D is uncertain. The V end was cut by 5 bases, the J end by 6 bases, with 12 bases between. Germline CDR1 and CDR2: SGHTA and FQGNSA. The CDR3 sequence is 13 residues long. CDR3 sequence: CASSVLPPDTQYF. The CDR3 DNA follows: TGTGCCAGCAGCGTTCTACCTCCGGATACGCAGTATTTT. Full variable domain (outside the CDR3, taken from reference TRBV7-2 and TRBJ2-3): GAGVSQSPSNKVTEKGKDVELRCDPISGHTALYWYRQSLGQGLEFLIYFQGNSAPDKSGLPSDRFSAERTGGSVSTLTIQRTQQEDSAVYLCASSVLPPDTQYFGPGTRLTVL.

This sequence joins TRBV12-3 or TRBV12-4 and TRBJ1-2; no clear D gene. V lost 2 bases to trimming and J lost 8 bases, with 12 bases between them. The CDR3 consists of 13 residues. CDR3 nucleotides: TGTGCCAGCAGTTTAAGGACTCTAGGGGGCTACACCTTC. The encoded protein is CASSLRTLGGYTF.

In the case of this clonotype: Sequence at one end of the junction differs from germline and may be a read error. The rearrangement uses TRBV11-2 and TRBJ2-7, with a tentative D call TRBD1 (6 bases). CDR1 and CDR2 from the germline V gene are SGHAT and FQNNGV. The CDR3 covers 16 residues. The CDR3 loop reads CASSSPSGRRSGEQYF. DNA of the CDR3: TGTGCCAGCAGCTCCCCGAGCGGTCGCAGATCAGGGGAGCAATACTTC. Combining the CDR3 with reference TRBV11-2 and TRBJ2-7 gives the whole variable domain EAGVAQSPRYKIIEKRQSVAFWCNPISGHATLYWYQQILGQGPKLLIQFQNNGVVDDSQLPKDRFSAERLKGVDSTLKIQPAKLEDSAVYLCASSSPSGRRSGEQYFGPGTRLTVT.

This clonotype showed up just a few times. The V gene is TRBV5-1, the J gene TRBJ2-1; unclear D gene. Germline lookup yields CDR1 SGHRS and CDR2 YFSETQ. V was shortened by 1 base and J by 5 bases, with 7 bases between the two germline ends. The CDR3 consists of 13 residues. CDR3 loop: CASSLRQNNEQFF. The CDR3 DNA sequence: TGCGCCAGCAGCTTGCGGCAGAACAATGAGCAGTTCTTC.

Only a few counts were recorded for this clonotype. The chain combines TRBV28 with TRBJ1-2; D unresolved. The germline V and J ends were trimmed by 7 bases and 0 bases, with 12 bases remaining between them. The CDR3 spans 14 residues. Germline V gene sequence: CDR1 MDHEN, CDR2 SYDVKM. CDR3 in amino acids: CASTPAGSNYGYTF. In DNA, the CDR3 is TGTGCCAGCACCCCCGCGGGGTCTAACTATGGCTACACCTTC.

The chain uses TRBV7-9 and TRBJ2-5; 7 nucleotides match TRBD1. The V segment lost 5 bases and the J segment 5 bases; nucleotides outside the gene matches: 11. CDR1 is SEHNR and CDR2 is FQNEAQ in the germline V gene (reference sequence). The CDR3 has 15 amino acids. CDR3 in amino acids: CASSRTGQTGETQYF. The CDR3 region has the DNA TGTGCCAGCAGCCGGACAGGCCAGACGGGGGAGACCCAGTACTTC.

The V gene is TRBV15, the J gene TRBJ2-7; 8 bases are a match to TRBD1. The CDR3 has 14 amino acids. Germline V gene data show CDR1 as LNHNV and CDR2 as YYDKDF (reference sequence). Trimming took 3 bases from V and 1 from J; bases not matched to a gene: 2. The CDR3 nucleotides read TGTGCCACCAGCAGCCGGGACAGGTCCTACGAGCAGTACTTC. Translating gives CATSSRDRSYEQYF.

The CDR3 spells CASSENQLNIQYF. The CDR3 bases are TGTGCCAGCAGTGAAAACCAATTAAACATTCAGTACTTC. V usage is TRBV2 and J usage is TRBJ2-4; no reliable D call. Germline V gene sequence: CDR1 SNHLY, CDR2 FYNNEI. Trimming removed 2 bases at V and 6 bases at J, with 8 bases between. The length of the CDR3 is 13 residues.

This chain uses TRBV6-2 or TRBV6-3 with TRBJ2-7, with 8 bases lining up with TRBD1. The CDR3 contains 15 residues. The germline CDR1 and CDR2 sequences are MNHEY and SVGEGT. V was pared by 0 bases and J by 1 base, with 2 bases of the junction left unmatched. CDR3 nucleotides: TGTGCCAGCAGTTACTCCGGGACAGGATCCTACGAGCAGTACGTC. Encoded protein: CASSYSGTGSYEQYV.

This clonotype was observed a few times. The chain uses TRBV29-1 and TRBJ2-1; weak D call: TRBD2 (6 bases). Germline CDR1 reads SQVTM; CDR2 reads ANQGSEA. The CDR3 is made up of 15 amino acids. The V end lost 8 bases, the J end lost 0 bases, and 17 bases lay between the germline ends. The CDR3 DNA follows: TGCAGCTCCCGGACGGCGACTAGCTCCTACAATGAGCAGTTCTTC. Translated, it gives CSSRTATSSYNEQFF.

The chain uses TRBV12-3 or TRBV12-4 and TRBJ2-1; 9 bases fit TRBD2. V lost 2 bases and J lost 8; bases outside the gene matches: 4. The CDR3 is made up of 14 amino acids. The CDR3 sequence is CASSLRRGGHEQFF. The CDR3 DNA is TGTGCCAGCAGTTTACGGCGGGGGGGTCATGAGCAGTTCTTC.

The chain uses TRBV18 and TRBJ1-1, with TRBD1 matching 11 bases. The CDR3 runs to 19 residues. Losses at the gene ends were 1 base for V and 0 bases for J; bases not matched to a gene: 10. Germline CDR1 is KGHSH and CDR2 is LQKENI. The CDR3 sequence: CASSPRDRGFSRMNTEAFF. DNA for the CDR3: TGTGCCAGCTCACCACGGGACAGGGGGTTTAGTCGAATGAACACTGAAGCTTTCTTT. Full variable domain (outside the CDR3, taken from reference TRBV18 and TRBJ1-1): NAGVMQNPRHLVRRRGQEARLRCSPMKGHSHVYWYRQLPEEGLKFMVYLQKENIIDESGMPKERFSAEFPKEGPSILRIQQVVRGDSAAYFCASSPRDRGFSRMNTEAFFGQGTRLTVV.

The rearrangement links TRBV4-1 to TRBJ1-4; D is unresolved. The germline V gene has CDR1 MGHRA and CDR2 YSYEKL. The CDR3 covers 11 residues. The V and J ends lost 7 bases and 4 bases respectively, with 4 bases between them. The CDR3 loop is CASTHNEKLFF. The CDR3 DNA sequence: TGCGCCAGCACCCATAATGAAAAACTGTTTTTT.

The J gene is TRBJ2-7, the V gene TRBV4-1, with unresolved D. CDR3 size: 13 residues. From germline, CDR1 is MGHRA and CDR2 YSYEKL. Trimming cost V 0 bases and J 5 bases, with 8 bases left between them. The CDR3 region is CASSQDSPDEQYV. CDR3 sequence (DNA): TGCGCCAGCAGCCAAGATAGCCCCGACGAGCAGTACGTC.

The chain uses TRBV7-9 and TRBJ1-5; possible D gene TRBD1, 5 bases. Germline lookup yields CDR1 SEHNR and CDR2 FQNEAQ (reference sequence). V was clipped by 4 bases and J by 6 bases, with 19 bases between them. This CDR3 comprises 16 residues. The CDR3 reads CASSWTGDFGGQPQHF. CDR3 sequence (DNA): TGTGCCAGCAGCTGGACTGGGGACTTCGGCGGTCAGCCCCAGCATTTT. The full variable domain, in which reference TRBV7-9 and TRBJ1-5 provide the parts outside the CDR3, is DTGVSQNPRHKITKRGQNVTFRCDPISEHNRLYWYRQTLGQGPEFLTYFQNEAQLEKSRLLSDRFSAERPKGSFSTLEIQRTEQGDSAMYLCASSWTGDFGGQPQHFGDGTRLSIL.

This clonotype was observed many times. This sequence joins TRBV9 and TRBJ1-2; no clear D gene. V was shortened by 0 bases and J by 5 bases, with 17 bases between the two germline ends. Germline V gene sequence: CDR1 SGDLS, CDR2 YYNGEE. The CDR3 covers 16 residues. The CDR3 DNA sequence: TGTGCCAGCAGCGTAGAATATCCGGAGGGCCGTTATGGCTACACCTTC. The encoded protein is CASSVEYPEGRYGYTF.

The rearrangement links TRBV5-1 to TRBJ1-1; D is undetermined. Per the germline V gene, CDR1 is SGHRS and CDR2 is YFSETQ. The V end lost 0 bases, the J end lost 0 bases, and 9 bases lay between the germline ends. The CDR3 covers 15 residues. The CDR3, as DNA: TGCGCCAGCAGCTTGGGCGGGGAGATGAACACTGAAGCTTTCTTT. It encodes CASSLGGEMNTEAFF.

This clonotype occurred a few times. The rearrangement uses TRBV24-1 and TRBJ2-1, with D unresolved. The V end was cut by 7 bases, the J end by 5 bases, with 8 bases between. Germline values: CDR1 KGHDR, CDR2 SFDVKD. The length of the CDR3 is 12 residues. CDR3 sequence reads: CATRPRDNEQFF. In DNA form, the CDR3 reads TGTGCCACCAGGCCACGTGACAATGAGCAGTTCTTC.